Each of the 28 T cell receptor beta chains below was sequenced from the same sample in a study of blood T cell repertoires in COVID-19. Repertoires were generated with immunoSEQ multiplex PCR, while TCRdb's copy carries only in-frame clones and drops some. The sample has fewer than 70,000 clones; roughly 80% are singletons. Sequencing was performed on peripheral blood. The receptor set was obtained from a man in his fifties or sixties with acute or convalescent COVID-19.

V usage is TRBV29-1 and J usage is TRBJ1-4, with D tentatively TRBD1 (6 bases). Trimming left V 3 bases short and J 4 bases short, with 12 bases between. The germline V gene encodes CDR1 SQVTM and CDR2 ANQGSEA. This CDR3 has 14 residues. CDR3 protein: CSVDKTGGNEKLFF. The CDR3 DNA reads as TGCAGCGTTGACAAGACAGGCGGTAATGAAAAACTGTTTTTT.

This chain connects TRBV27 to TRBJ1-5; D is undetermined. Germline values: CDR1 MNHEY, CDR2 SMNVEV (reference sequence). The CDR3 runs to 14 residues. V lost 2 bases, J lost 2 bases, and 7 bases lay in between. The DNA of the CDR3 is TGTGCCAGCAGTTTAGTTCATGGCAATCAGCCCCAGCATTTT. It encodes CASSLVHGNQPQHF.

The chain joins TRBV19 to TRBJ2-7; TRBD1 matches 8 bases. V trimming: 6 bases; J trimming: 3 bases; junction bases outside the gene matches: 10. The length of the CDR3 is 15 residues. Germline loops: CDR1 LNHDA, CDR2 SQIVND (reference sequence). The CDR3 DNA follows: TGTGCCAGTAGCCCGACAGGGGCGATTGGCTACGAGCAGTACTTC. It encodes CASSPTGAIGYEQYF.

V usage is TRBV30 and J usage is TRBJ1-1; D remains ambiguous. The CDR3 spans 12 residues. CDR1 GTSNPN and CDR2 SVGIG come from the germline V gene (reference sequence). Between the trimmed V and J ends, which lost 4 bases and 3 bases, there was a span of 9 bases. The CDR3 region is CAWNRQHTEAFF. The DNA of the CDR3 is TGTGCCTGGAACCGACAACACACTGAAGCTTTCTTT.

The rearrangement joins TRBV5-1 to TRBJ2-3; D uncertain. Per the germline V gene, CDR1 is SGHRS and CDR2 is YFSETQ. This CDR3 is built from 13 residues. Trimming left V 7 bases short and J 5 bases short, with 14 bases between. The CDR3 is CASCPYGGDTQYF. CDR3 in DNA: TGCGCCAGCTGCCCCTACGGCGGAGATACGCAGTATTTT. Combining the CDR3 with reference TRBV5-1 and TRBJ2-3 gives the whole variable domain KAGVTQTPRYLIKTRGQQVTLSCSPISGHRSVSWYQQTPGQGLQFLFEYFSETQRNKGNFPGRFSGRQFSNSRSEMNVSTLELGDSALYLCASCPYGGDTQYFGPGTRLTVL.

The V and J genes are TRBV2 and TRBJ2-7; D is uncertain. Germline assignment: CDR1 SNHLY and CDR2 FYNNEI. The germline V and J ends were trimmed by 1 base and 3 bases, with 7 bases remaining between them. The CDR3 is 13 residues long. CDR3: CASSEGSVYEQYF. The CDR3 DNA is TGTGCCAGCAGTGAAGGGAGTGTCTACGAGCAGTACTTC.

The rearrangement links TRBV30 to TRBJ2-2, with TRBD2 identical over 9 bases. The CDR3 covers 19 residues. The ends lost 1 base at V and 0 bases at J; junction bases unmatched: 12. Germline CDR1 is GTSNPN and CDR2 is SVGIG (reference sequence). The DNA for the CDR3 is TGTGCCTGGAGTGAGGGGCTAGCGGGGTGGTTCGCGAACACCGGGGAGCTGTTTTTT. It specifies CAWSEGLAGWFANTGELFF.

J is TRBJ2-5 and V is TRBV5-1; 9 bases map to TRBD2. V lost 4 bases to trimming and J lost 3 bases; unmatched junction nucleotides: 10. CDR3 length: 16 residues. In germline, CDR1 is SGHRS, CDR2 YFSETQ. The CDR3 reads CASSDLPQRGEETQYF. CDR3 DNA sequence: TGCGCCAGCAGCGACCTTCCCCAGCGGGGGGAAGAGACCCAGTACTTC.

This chain connects TRBV6-6 to TRBJ1-5; D remains unclear. The CDR3 has 13 residues. Trimming pared 4 bases from V and 7 bases from J, leaving 11 bases between. In germline, CDR1 is MNHNY, CDR2 SVGAGI (reference sequence). The DNA of the CDR3 is TGTGCCAGCAGTTTTCAGACTGAACAGCCCCAGCATTTT. Translation gives CASSFQTEQPQHF.

V and J are TRBV19 and TRBJ1-5; the match to TRBD1 covers 7 bases. The length of the CDR3 is 16 residues. Germline-derived CDR1 and CDR2 are LNHDA and SQIVND (reference sequence). The J segment lost 5 bases and the V segment lost 5 bases, leaving 12 bases of the junction unmatched. CDR3 nucleotide sequence: TGTGCCAGTAGTCACAGGGGTTCTCTCACTTATCAGCCCCAGCATTTT. It encodes CASSHRGSLTYQPQHF.

The chain employs TRBV9 and TRBJ1-2, with TRBD1 matching 7 bases. The CDR3 runs to 15 residues. V lost 0 bases and J lost 7; bases outside the gene matches: 9. The germline gives CDR1 SGDLS, CDR2 YYNGEE. The CDR3 spells CASSVAQGEGGGYTF. The CDR3 DNA sequence: TGTGCCAGCAGCGTAGCTCAGGGGGAAGGGGGTGGCTACACCTTC.

This chain connects TRBV5-1 to TRBJ1-1; 12 nucleotides agree with TRBD1. The V segment lost 4 bases and the J segment 5 bases; nucleotides outside the gene matches: 3. Per germline, CDR1 SGHRS and CDR2 YFSETQ. The CDR3 is made up of 14 amino acids. The DNA of the CDR3 is TGCGCCAGCAGCCGGGACAGGGGGCAAACTGAAGCTTTCTTT. This translates into CASSRDRGQTEAFF.

The rearrangement joins TRBV30 to TRBJ2-5, with TRBD1 as a possible D gene (7 bases). The CDR3 spans 16 residues. Germline CDR1 GTSNPN, CDR2 SVGIG (reference sequence). Deletions cut 1 base from V and 4 bases from J, with 19 bases between. The CDR3 region is CAWSGLRGESPETQYF. The DNA for the CDR3 is TGTGCCTGGAGTGGACTCAGGGGGGAATCCCCAGAGACCCAGTACTTC.

This chain joins TRBV7-9 and TRBJ2-5; 8 nucleotides line up with TRBD1. This CDR3 is 17 amino acids long. J lost 4 bases, V lost 8 bases, and 18 bases had no gene match. Germline V gene sequence: CDR1 SEHNR, CDR2 FQNEAQ (reference sequence). DNA of the CDR3: TGTGCCAGCGACTCTTCGTCGACAGGGGAGGTCCCAGAGACCCAGTACTTC. It codes for CASDSSSTGEVPETQYF.

The chain links TRBV11-2 to TRBJ2-5, with D possibly TRBD1 on 5 matching bases. The CDR3 spans 13 residues. The ends were cut back, 4 bases at V and 5 bases at J, with 11 bases in the middle. Germline CDR1 SGHAT, CDR2 FQNNGV. The CDR3 here is CASSSGPRETQYF. CDR3 sequence (DNA): TGTGCCAGCAGCTCAGGGCCCAGGGAGACCCAGTACTTC.

The chain joins TRBV19 to TRBJ1-1; 7 bases fit TRBD1. The V gene end was trimmed by 10 bases and the J gene end by 2 bases; junction bases not matched to a gene: 7. This CDR3 is 13 amino acids long. Germline values: CDR1 LNHDA, CDR2 SQIVND (reference sequence). CDR3 bases: TGTGCCATTGGCGACAGGGAAAACACTGAAGCTTTCTTT. This translates into CAIGDRENTEAFF.

The J gene is TRBJ2-3, the V gene TRBV7-8; 7 bases line up with TRBD1. The V gene's germline CDR1 is SGHVS and CDR2 FQNEAQ. Trimming cost V 8 bases and J 2 bases; bases outside gene matches: 7. The CDR3 contains 14 residues. The CDR3 DNA follows: TGTGCCAGCGCCACAGGGGTGGCCACAGATACGCAGTATTTT. Translation: CASATGVATDTQYF. The full variable domain, in which reference TRBV7-8 and TRBJ2-3 provide the parts outside the CDR3, is GAGVSQSPRYKVAKRGQDVALRCDPISGHVSLFWYQQALGQGPEFLTYFQNEAQLDKSGLPSDRFFAERPEGSVSTLKIQRTQQEDSAVYLCASATGVATDTQYFGPGTRLTVL.

The chain couples TRBV7-2 to TRBJ1-5; unclear D gene. Trimming removed 4 bases at V and 3 bases at J, with 4 bases between. The germline V gene encodes CDR1 SGHTA and CDR2 FQGNSA. The CDR3 covers 12 residues. For the CDR3, the DNA is TGTGCCAGCAGCTACAACAATCAGCCCCAGCATTTT. Its translation is CASSYNNQPQHF.

This sequence joins TRBV14 and TRBJ1-2; 9 bases line up with TRBD1. J lost 4 bases, V lost 4 bases, and 7 bases had no gene match. Germline CDR1 reads SGHDN; CDR2 reads FVKESK. The CDR3 is 15 residues long. CDR3 in DNA: TGTGCCAGCAGCCCCTCAACAGGGGGCGCCTATGGCTACACCTTC. Amino acids: CASSPSTGGAYGYTF.

Notes on this clone: Compared with germline, one end of the junction differs, possibly owing to a read error. The rearrangement uses TRBV7-3 and TRBJ2-2; 8 bases map to TRBD1. The germline V gene has CDR1 SGHTA and CDR2 FQGTGA. The CDR3 totals 13 residues. This chain's CDR3 is CASSYDRGGKLFF. DNA of the CDR3: TGTGCCAGCAGCTATGACAGGGGCGGGAAGCTGTTTTTT.

This chain links TRBV6-5 with TRBJ1-5, with D maybe TRBD1 (5 bases). The CDR3 is made up of 15 amino acids. Trimming cost V 4 bases and J 7 bases, with 17 bases left between them. Germline V lookup: CDR1 MNHEY, CDR2 SVGAGI. DNA of the CDR3: TGTGCCAGCAGTTCTCCCCGGGACGGGAGCCAGCCCCAGCATTTT. Translating gives CASSSPRDGSQPQHF.

V is TRBV10-3 and J is TRBJ1-6, with D unresolved. Germline CDR1 is ENHRY and CDR2 is SYGVKD. CDR3 length equals 19 residues. V was pared by 0 bases and J by 4 bases, with 19 bases between. The CDR3: CAISESGWPASEYNSPLHF. For the CDR3, the DNA is TGTGCCATCAGTGAGTCGGGTTGGCCCGCTAGTGAATATAATTCACCCCTCCACTTT.

V is TRBV6-5 and J is TRBJ1-2, with D possibly matching TRBD1 (5 bases). The CDR3 covers 13 residues. The V end was cut by 6 bases, the J end by 3 bases, with 11 bases between. In germline, CDR1 is MNHEY, CDR2 SVGAGI. The chain's CDR3 is CASSDPGDYGYTF. The CDR3 coding sequence is TGTGCCAGCAGCGACCCGGGGGACTATGGCTACACCTTC.

In its sample, this clone was seen once. V gene TRBV29-1 combines with J gene TRBJ1-5; 9 nucleotides agree with TRBD1. J gave up 3 bases and V 5 bases, and 5 bases lay outside the gene matches. Germline values: CDR1 SQVTM, CDR2 ANQGSEA. There are 14 residues in the CDR3. In DNA, the CDR3 is TGCAGCGTTTTGACAGGGGGTGTCAATCAGCCCCAGCATTTT. It translates to CSVLTGGVNQPQHF.

This chain links TRBV2 with TRBJ2-5, with 10 bases that match TRBD2. The CDR3 covers 14 residues. Germline V gene lookup returns CDR1 SNHLY and CDR2 FYNNEI. Trimming at V came to 7 bases and at J to 4 bases, leaving 6 bases not matched to a gene. CDR3 DNA sequence: TGTGCCAGCAAAAGGCTAGCGGGGGTAGAGACCCAGTACTTC. Translated, it gives CASKRLAGVETQYF.

The chain employs TRBV11-2 and TRBJ1-3; D is unresolved. The V end was cut by 4 bases, the J end by 4 bases, with 5 bases between. CDR1 and CDR2 from the germline V gene are SGHAT and FQNNGV. The CDR3 loop spans 12 amino acids. CDR3 amino acids: CASSSEGNTIYF. The CDR3 DNA follows: TGTGCCAGCAGCTCCGAGGGAAACACCATATATTTT.

Only a few counts were recorded for this clone. The rearrangement uses TRBV12-3 or TRBV12-4 and TRBJ1-2, with a weak D call TRBD1 (6 bases). The V and J ends lost 5 bases and 5 bases respectively, with 12 bases between them. There are 13 residues in the CDR3. The CDR3 sequence: CASSRTASYGYTF. CDR3 coding DNA: TGTGCCAGCAGTAGGACAGCCAGTTATGGCTACACCTTC.

This clone was detected a few times. V is TRBV24-1 and J is TRBJ2-3; D perhaps matches TRBD2 (6 bases). From germline, CDR1 is KGHDR and CDR2 SFDVKD. The CDR3 sequence is 16 residues long. V was trimmed by 7 bases and J by 2 bases, leaving 18 bases between them. The chain's CDR3 is CATSSVRAGFTDTQYF. The DNA of the CDR3 is TGTGCCACCAGCTCGGTAAGAGCGGGTTTCACAGATACGCAGTATTTT.